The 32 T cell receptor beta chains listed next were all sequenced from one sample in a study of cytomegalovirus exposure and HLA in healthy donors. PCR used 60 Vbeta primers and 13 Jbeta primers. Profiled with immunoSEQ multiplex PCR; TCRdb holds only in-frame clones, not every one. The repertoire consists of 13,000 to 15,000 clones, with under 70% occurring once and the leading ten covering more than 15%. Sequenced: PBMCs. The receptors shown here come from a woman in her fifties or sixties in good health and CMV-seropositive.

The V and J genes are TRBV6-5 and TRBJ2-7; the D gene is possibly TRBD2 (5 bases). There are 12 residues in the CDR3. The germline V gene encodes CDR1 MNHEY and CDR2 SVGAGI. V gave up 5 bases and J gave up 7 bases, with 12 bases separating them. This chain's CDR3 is CASSDPPGEQYF. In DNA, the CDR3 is TGTGCCAGCAGTGACCCACCGGGGGAGCAGTACTTC.

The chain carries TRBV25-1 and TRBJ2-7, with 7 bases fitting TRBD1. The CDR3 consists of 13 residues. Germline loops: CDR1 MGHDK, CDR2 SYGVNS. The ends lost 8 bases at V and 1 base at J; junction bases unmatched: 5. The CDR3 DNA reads TGTGCCAGCCGCGGACAGGTTTCCTACGAGCAGTACTTC. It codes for CASRGQVSYEQYF.

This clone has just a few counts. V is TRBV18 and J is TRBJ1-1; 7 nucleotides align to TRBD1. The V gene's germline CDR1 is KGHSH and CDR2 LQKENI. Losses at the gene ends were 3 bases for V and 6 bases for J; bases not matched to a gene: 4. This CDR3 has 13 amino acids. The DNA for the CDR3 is TGTGCCAGCTCACCCGACAGGGTCTCTGAAGCTTTCTTT. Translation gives CASSPDRVSEAFF.

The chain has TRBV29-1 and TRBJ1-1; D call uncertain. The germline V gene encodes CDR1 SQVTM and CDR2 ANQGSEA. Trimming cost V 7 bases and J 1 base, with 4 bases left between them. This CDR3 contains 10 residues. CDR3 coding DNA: TGCAGCGCAGGGAACACTGAAGCTTTCTTT. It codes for CSAGNTEAFF.

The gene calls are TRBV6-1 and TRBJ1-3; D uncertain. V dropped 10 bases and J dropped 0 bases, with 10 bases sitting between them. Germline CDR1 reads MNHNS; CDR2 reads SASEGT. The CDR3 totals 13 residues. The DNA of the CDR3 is TGTGCCACCCCTAGCTACTCTGGAAACACCATATATTTT. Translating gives CATPSYSGNTIYF.

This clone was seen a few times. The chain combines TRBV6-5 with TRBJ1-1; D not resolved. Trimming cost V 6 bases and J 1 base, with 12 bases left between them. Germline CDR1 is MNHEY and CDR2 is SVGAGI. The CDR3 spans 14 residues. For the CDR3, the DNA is TGTGCCAGCAGAAGGTCTGGGCGGAACACTGAAGCTTTCTTT. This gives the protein CASRRSGRNTEAFF.

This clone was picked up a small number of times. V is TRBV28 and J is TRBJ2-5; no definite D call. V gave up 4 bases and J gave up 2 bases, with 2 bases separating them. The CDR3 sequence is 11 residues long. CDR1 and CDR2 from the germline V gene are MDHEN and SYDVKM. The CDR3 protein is CASSSQETQYF. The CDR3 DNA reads TGTGCCAGCAGTTCGCAAGAGACCCAGTACTTC.

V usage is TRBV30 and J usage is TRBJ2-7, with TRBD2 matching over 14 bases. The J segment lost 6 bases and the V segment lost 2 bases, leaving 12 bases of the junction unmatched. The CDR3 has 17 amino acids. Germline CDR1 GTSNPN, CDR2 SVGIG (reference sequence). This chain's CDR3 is CAWSTPGLAGVTGEQYF. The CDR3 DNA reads TGTGCCTGGAGTACACCGGGACTAGCGGGAGTAACCGGCGAGCAGTACTTC. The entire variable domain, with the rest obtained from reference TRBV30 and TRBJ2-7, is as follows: SQTIHQWPATLVQPVGSPLSLECTVEGTSNPNLYWYRQAAGRGLQLLFYSVGIGQISSEVPQNLSASRPQDRQFILSSKKLLLSDSGFYLCAWSTPGLAGVTGEQYFGPGTRLTVT.

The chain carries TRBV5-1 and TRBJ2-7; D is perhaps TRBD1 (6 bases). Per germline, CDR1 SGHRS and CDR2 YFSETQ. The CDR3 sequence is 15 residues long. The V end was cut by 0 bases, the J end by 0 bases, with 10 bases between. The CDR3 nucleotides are TGCGCCAGCAGCTTGGCCGGCAGGGGCTCCTACGAGCAGTACTTC. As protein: CASSLAGRGSYEQYF.

The CDR3 is CASSPLRGHEQYF. The CDR3 DNA reads as TGTGCCAGCAGCCCTCTCAGGGGGCACGAGCAGTACTTC. The rearrangement links TRBV11-2 to TRBJ2-7; 8 nucleotides agree with TRBD1. The CDR3 runs to 13 residues. V gave up 5 bases and J gave up 5 bases; unmatched junction bases: 5. Germline CDR1 and CDR2: SGHAT and FQNNGV.

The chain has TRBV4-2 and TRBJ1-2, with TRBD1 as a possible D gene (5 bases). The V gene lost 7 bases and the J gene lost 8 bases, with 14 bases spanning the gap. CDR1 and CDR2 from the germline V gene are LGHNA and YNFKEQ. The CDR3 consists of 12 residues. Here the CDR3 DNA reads TGTGCCAGCAAAGGGGTCCTTGGGGGCTACACCTTC. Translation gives CASKGVLGGYTF.

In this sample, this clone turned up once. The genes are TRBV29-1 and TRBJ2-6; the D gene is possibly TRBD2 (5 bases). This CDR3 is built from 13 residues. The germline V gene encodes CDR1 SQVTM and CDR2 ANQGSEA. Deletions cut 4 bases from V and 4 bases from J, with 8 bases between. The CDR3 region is CSVAGGGANVLTF. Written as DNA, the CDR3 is TGCAGCGTTGCAGGAGGCGGGGCCAACGTCCTGACTTTC. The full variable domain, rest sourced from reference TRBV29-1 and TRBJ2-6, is SAVISQKPSRDICQRGTSLTIQCQVDSQVTMMFWYRQQPGQSLTLIATANQGSEATYESGFVIDKFPISRPNLTFSTLTVSNMSPEDSSIYLCSVAGGGANVLTFGAGSRLTVL.

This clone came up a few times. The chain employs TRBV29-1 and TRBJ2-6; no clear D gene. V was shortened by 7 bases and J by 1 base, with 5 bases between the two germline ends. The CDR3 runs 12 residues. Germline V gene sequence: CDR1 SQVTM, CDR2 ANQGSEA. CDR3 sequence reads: CSAVSGANVLTF. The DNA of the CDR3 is TGCAGCGCCGTTTCTGGGGCCAACGTCCTGACTTTC.

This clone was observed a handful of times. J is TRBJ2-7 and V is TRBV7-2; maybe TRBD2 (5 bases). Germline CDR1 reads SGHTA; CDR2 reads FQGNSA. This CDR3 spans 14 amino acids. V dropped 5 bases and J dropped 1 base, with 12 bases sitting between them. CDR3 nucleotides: TGTGCCAGCAGCCTTAGCGTATCATCCTACGAGCAGTACTTC. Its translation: CASSLSVSSYEQYF.

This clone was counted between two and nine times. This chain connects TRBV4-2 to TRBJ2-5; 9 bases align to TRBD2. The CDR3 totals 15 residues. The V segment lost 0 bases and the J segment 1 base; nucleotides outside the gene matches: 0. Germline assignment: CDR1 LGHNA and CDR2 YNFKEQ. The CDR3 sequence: CASSQEREGQETQYF. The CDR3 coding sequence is TGTGCCAGCAGCCAAGAGCGGGAGGGCCAAGAGACCCAGTACTTC.

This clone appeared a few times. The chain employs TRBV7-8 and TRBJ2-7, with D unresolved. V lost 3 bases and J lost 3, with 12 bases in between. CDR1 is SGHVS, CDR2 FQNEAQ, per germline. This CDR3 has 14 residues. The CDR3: CASSFDRVVYEQYF. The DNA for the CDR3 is TGTGCCAGCAGCTTCGACCGGGTGGTCTACGAGCAGTACTTC.

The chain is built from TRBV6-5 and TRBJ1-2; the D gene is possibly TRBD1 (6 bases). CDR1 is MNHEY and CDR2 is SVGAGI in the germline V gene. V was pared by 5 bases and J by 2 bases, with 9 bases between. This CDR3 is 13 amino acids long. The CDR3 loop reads CASSPTGNYGYTF. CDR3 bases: TGTGCCAGCAGTCCAACAGGGAACTATGGCTACACCTTC.

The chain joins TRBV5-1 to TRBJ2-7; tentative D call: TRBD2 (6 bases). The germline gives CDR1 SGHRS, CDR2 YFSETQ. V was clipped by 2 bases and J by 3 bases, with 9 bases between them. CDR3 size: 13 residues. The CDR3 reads CASSFLGGYEQYF. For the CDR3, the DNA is TGCGCCAGCAGCTTCTTGGGGGGCTACGAGCAGTACTTC.

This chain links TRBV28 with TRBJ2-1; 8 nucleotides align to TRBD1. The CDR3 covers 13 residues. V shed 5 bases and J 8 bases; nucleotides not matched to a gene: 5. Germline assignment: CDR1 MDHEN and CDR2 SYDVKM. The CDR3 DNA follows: TGTGCCAGCAGTACGACAGGGGAGGATGAGCAGTTCTTC. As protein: CASSTTGEDEQFF.

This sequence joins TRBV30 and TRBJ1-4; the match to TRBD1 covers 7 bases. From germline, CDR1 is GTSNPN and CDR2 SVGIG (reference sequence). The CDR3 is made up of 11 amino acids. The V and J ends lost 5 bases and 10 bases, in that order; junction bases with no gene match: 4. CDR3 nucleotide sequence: TGTGCCTGGTGGACAGGATCAAAACTGTTTTTT. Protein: CAWWTGSKLFF.

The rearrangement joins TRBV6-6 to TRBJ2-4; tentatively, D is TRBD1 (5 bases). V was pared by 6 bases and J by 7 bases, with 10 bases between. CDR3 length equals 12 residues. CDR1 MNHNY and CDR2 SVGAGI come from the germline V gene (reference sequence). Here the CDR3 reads CASSRDGNIQYF. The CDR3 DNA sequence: TGTGCCAGCAGCAGGGATGGGAACATTCAGTACTTC.

Here the CDR3 reads CASSQTPGTGLSYEQYF. The CDR3 nucleotides read TGTGCCAGCAGCCAAACGCCCGGGACAGGGCTCTCCTACGAGCAGTACTTC. The V and J genes are TRBV4-2 and TRBJ2-7; 9 bases agree with TRBD1. Germline CDR1 and CDR2: LGHNA and YNFKEQ. With V trimmed by 2 bases and J by 0 bases, 8 bases remained unmatched. This CDR3 has 17 residues.

The DNA of the CDR3 is TGTGCCAGCAGTCCCCTCGGTACTGAAGCTTTCTTT. It encodes CASSPLGTEAFF. The J gene is TRBJ1-1, the V gene TRBV6-6, with D unclear. CDR3 length: 12 amino acids. Trimming took 5 bases from V and 5 from J, leaving 9 bases between them. Germline values: CDR1 MNHNY, CDR2 SVGAGI (reference sequence).

As DNA, the CDR3 is TGCAGCGTTGTAATTTCCGCAGACAATGAGCAGTTCTTC. Its translation is CSVVISADNEQFF. The chain couples TRBV29-1 to TRBJ2-1, with D unclear. The CDR3 spans 13 residues. Germline CDR1 and CDR2: SQVTM and ANQGSEA. V lost 4 bases and J lost 5, with 12 bases in between.

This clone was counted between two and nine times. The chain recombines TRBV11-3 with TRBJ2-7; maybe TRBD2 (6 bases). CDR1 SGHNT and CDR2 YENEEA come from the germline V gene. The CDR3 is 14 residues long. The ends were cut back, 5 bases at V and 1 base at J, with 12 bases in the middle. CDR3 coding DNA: TGTGCCAGCAGCCCCGGGAGAATATCCTACGAGCAGTACTTC. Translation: CASSPGRISYEQYF.

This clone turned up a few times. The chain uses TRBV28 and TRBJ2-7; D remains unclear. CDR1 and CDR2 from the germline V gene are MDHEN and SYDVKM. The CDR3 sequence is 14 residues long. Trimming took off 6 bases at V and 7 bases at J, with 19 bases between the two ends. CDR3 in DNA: TGTGCCAGCAGCCACTTATCAGGATTTATGGAGCAGTACTTC. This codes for CASSHLSGFMEQYF.

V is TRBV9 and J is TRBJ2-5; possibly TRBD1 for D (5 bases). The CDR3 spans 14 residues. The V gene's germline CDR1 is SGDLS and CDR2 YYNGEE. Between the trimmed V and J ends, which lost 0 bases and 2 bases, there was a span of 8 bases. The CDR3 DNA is TGTGCCAGCAGCGTAGCTACAGGACAAGAGACCCAGTACTTC. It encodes CASSVATGQETQYF.

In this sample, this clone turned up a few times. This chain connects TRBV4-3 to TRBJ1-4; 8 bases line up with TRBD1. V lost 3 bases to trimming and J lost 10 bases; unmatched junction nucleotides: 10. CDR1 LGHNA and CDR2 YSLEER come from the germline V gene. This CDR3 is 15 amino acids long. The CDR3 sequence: CASSQTDRGGGKLFF. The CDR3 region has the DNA TGCGCCAGCAGCCAGACCGACAGGGGAGGCGGAAAACTGTTTTTT.

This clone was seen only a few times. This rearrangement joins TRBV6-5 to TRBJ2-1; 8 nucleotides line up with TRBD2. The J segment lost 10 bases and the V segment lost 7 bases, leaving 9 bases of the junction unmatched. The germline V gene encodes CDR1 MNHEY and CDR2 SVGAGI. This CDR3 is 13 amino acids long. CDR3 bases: TGTGCCAGCACCCCAGCGGGAGTGGGAGAGCAGTTCTTC. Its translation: CASTPAGVGEQFF.

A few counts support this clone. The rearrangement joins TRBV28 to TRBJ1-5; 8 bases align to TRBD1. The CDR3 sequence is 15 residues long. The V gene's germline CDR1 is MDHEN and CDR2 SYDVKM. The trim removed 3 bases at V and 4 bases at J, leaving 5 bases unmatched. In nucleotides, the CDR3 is TGTGCCAGCAGTTTTACAGGGGGGGGAAATCAGCCCCAGCATTTT. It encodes CASSFTGGGNQPQHF.

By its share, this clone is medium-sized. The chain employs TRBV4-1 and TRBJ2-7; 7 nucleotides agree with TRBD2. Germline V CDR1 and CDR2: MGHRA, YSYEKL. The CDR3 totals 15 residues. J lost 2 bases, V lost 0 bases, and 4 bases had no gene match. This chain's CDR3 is CASSQELATAYEQYF. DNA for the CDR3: TGCGCCAGCAGCCAAGAACTAGCGACTGCCTACGAGCAGTACTTC.

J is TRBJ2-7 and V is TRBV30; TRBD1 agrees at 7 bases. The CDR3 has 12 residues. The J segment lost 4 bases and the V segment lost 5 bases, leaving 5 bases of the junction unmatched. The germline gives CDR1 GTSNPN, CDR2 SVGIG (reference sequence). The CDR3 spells CAWDRDVYEQYF. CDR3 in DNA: TGTGCCTGGGACAGGGACGTATACGAGCAGTACTTC.